This is a list of T cell receptor beta chains from one sample in a study of shared T cell receptors in the human thymus. Here immunoSEQ multiplex PCR was the method, and the copy in TCRdb shows in-frame clones only, minus some. Of 450,000 to 650,000 clones in the sample, around 78% were seen once. This same sample was also part of a study on human thymus T cells.

The sequenced sample was thymocytes. The receptor set was obtained from a boy under two years old with a congenital heart defect. Both conserved end residues are part of each CDR3. D genes are given only for firm matches. Some rows have no size entry. The others give once, few or many, or a class for an expanded clone.

clone_size	v_call	d_call	j_call	cdr3_aa	cdr3_nt
-	TRBV4-2	-	TRBJ2-2	CASSPMVSVGGELFF	TGTGCCAGCAGCCCAATGGTGTCAGTTGGCGGGGAGCTGTTTTTT
few	TRBV15	TRBD2	TRBJ2-1	CATSRDWLAWAGENNEQFF	TGTGCCACCAGCAGAGATTGGTTGGCGTGGGCGGGAGAGAACAATGAGCAGTTCTTC
-	TRBV4-1	-	TRBJ2-5	CASSRTLGGAETQYF	TGCGCCAGCAGCCGGACCCTAGGAGGGGCAGAGACCCAGTACTTC
once	TRBV10-3	TRBD1	TRBJ1-5	CAISEMGQPNQPQHF	TGTGCCATCAGTGAGATGGGACAGCCCAATCAGCCCCAGCATTTT
-	TRBV6-1	-	TRBJ1-2	CASSDRSPSEGYTF	TGTGCCAGCAGTGACCGCAGCCCCTCGGAGGGCTACACCTTC
-	TRBV27	TRBD2	TRBJ2-7	CASSGGLASSYEQYF	TGTGCCAGCAGTGGAGGACTAGCGTCCTCCTACGAGCAGTACTTC
-	TRBV27	TRBD2	TRBJ2-7	CASSLGGRAAYEQYF	TGTGCCAGCAGTTTAGGCGGGAGGGCGGCCTACGAGCAGTACTTC
-	TRBV7-3	-	TRBJ2-7	CASSLNGGPWREPSYEQYF	TGTGCCAGCAGCTTAAATGGGGGTCCGTGGCGGGAACCCTCCTACGAGCAGTACTTC
-	TRBV27	TRBD2	TRBJ2-1	CASGTSGTYNEQFF	TGTGCCAGCGGGACTAGCGGGACCTACAATGAGCAGTTCTTC
-	TRBV5-6	-	TRBJ1-1	CASSGTDPNTEAFF	TGTGCCAGCAGCGGGACTGACCCTAACACTGAAGCTTTCTTT
-	TRBV2	TRBD2	TRBJ2-1	CASSGRLAGVSYNEQFF	TGTGCCAGCAGTGGACGACTAGCGGGAGTCTCCTACAATGAGCAGTTCTTC
-	TRBV29-1	TRBD2	TRBJ2-1	CSVERFGRSGDNEQFF	TGCAGCGTTGAACGTTTCGGGAGGAGTGGGGACAATGAGCAGTTCTTC
few	TRBV20-1	-	TRBJ2-5	CSATRRTQYF	TGCAGTGCCACCCGGAGGACCCAGTACTTC
-	TRBV14	TRBD2	TRBJ2-1	CASSQGLAGLYNEQFF	TGTGCCAGCAGCCAGGGACTAGCGGGCTTGTACAATGAGCAGTTCTTC
-	TRBV11-2	-	TRBJ2-2	CASSLDHRVKAGELFF	TGTGCCAGCAGCTTAGATCACAGGGTAAAAGCAGGGGAGCTGTTTTTT
-	TRBV14	TRBD2	TRBJ2-7	CASSGTSESYEQYF	TGTGCCAGCAGCGGGACTAGCGAGAGCTACGAGCAGTACTTC
once	TRBV4-3	TRBD1	TRBJ2-2	CASSQGTGPVYTGELFF	TGCGCCAGCAGCCAAGGGACAGGGCCGGTTTACACCGGGGAGCTGTTTTTT
-	TRBV27	-	TRBJ1-2	CASSPWTPRIYGYTF	TGTGCCAGCAGTCCCTGGACTCCTAGAATCTATGGCTACACCTTC
-	TRBV6-5	-	TRBJ2-7	CASSYVPGGPQYF	TGTGCCAGCAGTTACGTGCCTGGCGGCCCGCAGTACTTC
-	TRBV6-5	-	TRBJ2-7	CASREWRDSLGEQYF	TGTGCCAGCAGGGAGTGGCGGGATTCTTTAGGGGAGCAGTACTTC
-	TRBV5-5	-	TRBJ1-1	CASSLGHHTEAFF	TGTGCCAGCAGCTTGGGGCACCACACTGAAGCTTTCTTT
-	TRBV27	TRBD1	TRBJ1-1	CASTVQGGDTEAFF	TGTGCCAGCACAGTTCAGGGGGGAGACACTGAAGCTTTCTTT
once	TRBV7-2	-	TRBJ2-7	CASSLGLRAYEQYF	TGTGCCAGCAGCTTGGGACTGCGGGCCTACGAGCAGTACTTC
-	TRBV28	TRBD2	TRBJ2-1	CASSLRLAGNNEQFF	TGTGCCAGCAGTTTACGCCTAGCGGGTAACAATGAGCAGTTCTTC
-	TRBV11-3	-	TRBJ2-3	CDPPHFPHTDTQYF	TGTGACCCGCCCCACTTCCCCCACACAGATACGCAGTATTTT
-	TRBV18	TRBD1	TRBJ1-2	CASSQDRPPQGEGYTF	TGTGCCAGCTCACAGGACAGGCCGCCGCAAGGGGAGGGCTACACCTTC
-	TRBV7-9	TRBD1	TRBJ2-7	CASSSGDSYEQYF	TGTGCCAGCAGCTCCGGGGACAGCTACGAGCAGTACTTC
few	TRBV7-3	-	TRBJ2-3	CASSPRGFPDTQYF	TGTGCCAGCAGCCCCCGGGGGTTCCCAGATACGCAGTATTTT
-	TRBV28	-	TRBJ1-2	CASSLGAEHGYTF	TGTGCCAGCAGTTTAGGGGCCGAACATGGCTACACCTTC
few	TRBV14	-	TRBJ2-4	CASSVTTGIDQNIQYF	TGTGCCAGCAGCGTTACCACAGGAATAGACCAGAACATTCAGTACTTC
-	TRBV19	TRBD1	TRBJ1-5	CASSIDFLPDRAPNQPQHF	TGTGCCAGTAGTATAGATTTCCTTCCTGACAGGGCCCCCAATCAGCCCCAGCATTTT
-	TRBV28	TRBD1	TRBJ2-1	CASSLRGQGKDNEQFF	TGTGCCAGCAGTTTACGGGGACAGGGGAAGGACAATGAGCAGTTCTTC